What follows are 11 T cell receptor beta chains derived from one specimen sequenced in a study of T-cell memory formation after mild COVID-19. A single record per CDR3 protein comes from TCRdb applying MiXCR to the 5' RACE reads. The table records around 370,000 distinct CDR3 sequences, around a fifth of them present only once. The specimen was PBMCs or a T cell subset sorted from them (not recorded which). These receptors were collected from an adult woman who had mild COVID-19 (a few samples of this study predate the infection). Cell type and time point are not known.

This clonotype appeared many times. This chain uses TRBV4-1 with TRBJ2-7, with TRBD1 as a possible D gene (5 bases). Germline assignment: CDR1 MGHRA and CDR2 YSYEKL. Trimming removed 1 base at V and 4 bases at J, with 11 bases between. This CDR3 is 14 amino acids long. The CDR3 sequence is CASSQGQGSYEQYF. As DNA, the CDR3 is TGCGCCAGCAGCCAAGGCCAGGGATCTTACGAGCAGTACTTC.

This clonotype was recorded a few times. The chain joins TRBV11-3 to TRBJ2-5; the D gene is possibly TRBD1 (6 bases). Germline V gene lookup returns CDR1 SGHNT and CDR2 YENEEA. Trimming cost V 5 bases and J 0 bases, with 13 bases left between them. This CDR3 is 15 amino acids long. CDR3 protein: CASSTRQANQETQYF. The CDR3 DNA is TGTGCCAGCAGCACCCGACAGGCAAACCAAGAGACCCAGTACTTC.

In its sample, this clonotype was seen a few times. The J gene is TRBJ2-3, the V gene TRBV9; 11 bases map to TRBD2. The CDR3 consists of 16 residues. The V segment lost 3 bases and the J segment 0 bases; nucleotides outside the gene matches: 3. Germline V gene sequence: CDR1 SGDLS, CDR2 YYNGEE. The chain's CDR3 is CASSGRLAGSTDTQYF. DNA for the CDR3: TGTGCCAGCAGCGGAAGACTAGCGGGGAGCACAGATACGCAGTATTTT.

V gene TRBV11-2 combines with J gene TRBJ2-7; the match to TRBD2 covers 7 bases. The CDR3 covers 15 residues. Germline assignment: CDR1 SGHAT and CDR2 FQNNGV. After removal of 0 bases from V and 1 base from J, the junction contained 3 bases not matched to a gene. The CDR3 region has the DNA TGTGCCAGCAGCTTAGAGCCAGCGGGGTCCTACGAGCAGTACTTC. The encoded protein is CASSLEPAGSYEQYF. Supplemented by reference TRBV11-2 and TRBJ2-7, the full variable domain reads EAGVAQSPRYKIIEKRQSVAFWCNPISGHATLYWYQQILGQGPKLLIQFQNNGVVDDSQLPKDRFSAERLKGVDSTLKIQPAKLEDSAVYLCASSLEPAGSYEQYFGPGTRLTVT.

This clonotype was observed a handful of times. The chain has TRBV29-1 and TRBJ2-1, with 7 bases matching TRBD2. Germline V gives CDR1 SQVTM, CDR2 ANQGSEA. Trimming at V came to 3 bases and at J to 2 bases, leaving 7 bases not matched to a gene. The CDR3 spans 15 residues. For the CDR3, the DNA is TGCAGCGTTGATCCGGGACTAATCACCTACAATGAGCAGTTCTTC. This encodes CSVDPGLITYNEQFF.

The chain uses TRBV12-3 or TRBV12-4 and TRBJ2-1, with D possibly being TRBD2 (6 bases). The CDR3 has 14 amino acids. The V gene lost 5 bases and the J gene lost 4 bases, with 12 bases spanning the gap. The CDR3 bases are TGTGCCAGCAGTGGCGGGACGGTATACAATGAGCAGTTCTTC. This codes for CASSGGTVYNEQFF.

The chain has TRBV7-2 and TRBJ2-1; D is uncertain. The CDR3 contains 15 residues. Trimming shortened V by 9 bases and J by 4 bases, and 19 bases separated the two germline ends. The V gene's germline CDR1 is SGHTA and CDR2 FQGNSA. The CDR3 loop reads CASNAGSIIYNEQFF. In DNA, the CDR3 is TGTGCCAGTAATGCCGGGTCTATAATTTACAATGAGCAGTTCTTC. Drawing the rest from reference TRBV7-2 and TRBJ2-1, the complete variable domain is GAGVSQSPSNKVTEKGKDVELRCDPISGHTALYWYRQSLGQGLEFLIYFQGNSAPDKSGLPSDRFSAERTGGSVSTLTIQRTQQEDSAVYLCASNAGSIIYNEQFFGPGTRLTVL.

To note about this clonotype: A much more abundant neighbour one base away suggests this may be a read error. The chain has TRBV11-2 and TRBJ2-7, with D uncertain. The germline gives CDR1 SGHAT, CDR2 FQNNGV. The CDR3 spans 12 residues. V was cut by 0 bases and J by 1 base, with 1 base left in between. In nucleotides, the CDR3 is TGTGCCAGCAGCTTAGAGTCCTACGAGCAGTACTTC. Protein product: CASSLESYEQYF. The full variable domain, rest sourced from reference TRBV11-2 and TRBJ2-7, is EAGVAQSPRYKIIEKRQSVAFWCNPISGHATLYWYQQILGQGPKLLIQFQNNGVVDDSQLPKDRFSAERLKGVDSTLKIQPAKLEDSAVYLCASSLESYEQYFGPGTRLTVT.

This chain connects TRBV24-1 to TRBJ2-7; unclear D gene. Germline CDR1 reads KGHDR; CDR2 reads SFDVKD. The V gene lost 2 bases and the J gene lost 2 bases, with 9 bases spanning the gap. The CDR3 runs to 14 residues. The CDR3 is CATSDSRPAYEQYF. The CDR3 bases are TGTGCCACCAGTGATTCTAGGCCCGCCTACGAGCAGTACTTC.

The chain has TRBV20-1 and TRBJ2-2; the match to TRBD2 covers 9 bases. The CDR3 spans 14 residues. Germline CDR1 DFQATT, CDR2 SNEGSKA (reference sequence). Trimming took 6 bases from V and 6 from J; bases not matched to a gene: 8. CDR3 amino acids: CSARRTSASGELFF. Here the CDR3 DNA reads TGCAGTGCCAGAAGGACTAGCGCCTCCGGGGAGCTGTTTTTT.

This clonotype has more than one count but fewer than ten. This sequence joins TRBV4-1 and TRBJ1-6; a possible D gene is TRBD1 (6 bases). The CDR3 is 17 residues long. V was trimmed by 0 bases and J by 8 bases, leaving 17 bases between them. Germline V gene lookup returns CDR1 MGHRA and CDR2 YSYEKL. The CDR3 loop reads CASSQEGGRFWDSPLHF. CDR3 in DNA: TGCGCCAGCAGCCAAGAAGGGGGGAGGTTTTGGGATTCACCCCTCCACTTT.